The 18 T cell receptor beta chains reported below all come from one sample, sequenced in a study of T-cell reconstitution after alpha-beta-depleted transplantation in children (TCRdb year 2016). What the treatment or condition label conveys for this sample: allogeneic hematopoietic cell transplantation with graft depleted of TCRalphabeta T cells and CD19 B cells. Libraries were built with PCR. Sequencing was performed on an Illumina HiSeq 2500. To normalize quantification of the TCRbeta repertoire, the TCR libraries were built with molecular barcoding that relied on unique molecular identifiers. Using fastp trimming at Q25 and MiXCR clonotype assembly, TCRdb reanalyzed the public sequencing data and kept in-frame beta chains. Rows with one shared CDR3 protein collapse into an entry with the most common genes and DNA. In all, the sample holds a few hundred thousand distinct CDR3 sequences, and roughly 26% of those were seen once. Roughly 2.6% of the sample is held by the ten biggest clonotypes.

Material: PBMCs, obtained before TCRalphabeta/CD19-depleted stem cell transplant. The receptors stem from a girl aged 2-9 years with Fanconi anemia, due to receive a stem cell transplant.

This clonotype turned up a few times. The chain links TRBV4-2 to TRBJ2-1; tentative D call: TRBD1 (5 bases). There are 15 residues in the CDR3. V lost 2 bases, J lost 9 bases, and 17 bases lay in between. Looked up from germline, CDR1 is LGHNA and CDR2 is YNFKEQ. CDR3 region: CASSQRNRGSAEQFF. In DNA, the CDR3 is TGTGCCAGCAGCCAACGGAATAGGGGATCTGCTGAGCAGTTCTTC.

The chain joins TRBV18 to TRBJ2-7, with a weak D call TRBD1 (5 bases). The CDR3 covers 13 residues. CDR1 is KGHSH, CDR2 LQKENI, per germline. V lost 2 bases and J lost 5, with 10 bases in between. The CDR3 here is CASSPLLRDEQYF. CDR3 DNA sequence: TGTGCCAGCTCACCATTGCTCAGGGACGAGCAGTACTTC.

The gene calls are TRBV4-2 and TRBJ2-1, with 10 bases matching TRBD2. J was trimmed by 3 bases and V by 1 base; bases with no gene match: 0. The V gene's germline CDR1 is LGHNA and CDR2 YNFKEQ. CDR3 length equals 15 residues. The CDR3 region is CASSQASGSYNEQFF. For the CDR3, the DNA is TGTGCCAGCAGCCAAGCTAGCGGGAGCTACAATGAGCAGTTCTTC.

This clonotype was recorded at least ten times. This CDR3 is CASSQDPGGPTQYF. The CDR3 DNA reads TGTGCCAGCAGCCAAGACCCGGGGGGGCCGACCCAGTACTTC. V gene TRBV3-1 combines with J gene TRBJ2-5; TRBD2 matches at 8 bases. This CDR3 is 14 amino acids long. CDR1 LGHDT and CDR2 YNNKEL come from the germline V gene (reference sequence). After removal of 0 bases from V and 7 bases from J, the junction contained 4 bases not matched to a gene.

This clonotype was seen more than once but under ten times. Germline is not matched at one junction end, which may reflect a read error. The chain joins TRBV28 to TRBJ2-1; the match to TRBD1 covers 9 bases. CDR3 length: 14 residues. CDR1 is MDHEN, CDR2 SYDVKM, per germline. The CDR3 bases are TGTGCCAGCAGTTTTTCCCTCCGGGACAGGGTGGTAGTCTTC. This sequence encodes CASSFSLRDRVVVF.

This clonotype was found many times. The rearrangement uses TRBV28 and TRBJ2-4; D unresolved. The germline CDR1 and CDR2 sequences are MDHEN and SYDVKM. V gave up 3 bases and J gave up 3 bases, with 15 bases separating them. The CDR3 consists of 16 residues. CDR3 bases: TGTGCCAGCAGTTTTCTTGGCGAGGTGGGCAAAAACATTCAGTACTTC. Translated: CASSFLGEVGKNIQYF.

The chain joins TRBV20-1 to TRBJ2-1; TRBD2 matches at 8 bases. The J segment lost 6 bases and the V segment lost 1 base, leaving 8 bases of the junction unmatched. There are 15 residues in the CDR3. The germline V gene encodes CDR1 DFQATT and CDR2 SNEGSKA (reference sequence). In nucleotides, the CDR3 is TGCAGTGCTAGAGTCGACCGGGCGGGAGGCAATGAGCAGTTCTTC. It is translated as CSARVDRAGGNEQFF.

The chain combines TRBV15 with TRBJ2-7, with D unresolved. Trimming stripped 1 base from V and 2 bases from J, with 9 bases between. Germline lookup yields CDR1 LNHNV and CDR2 YYDKDF (reference sequence). This CDR3 has 14 residues. In nucleotides, the CDR3 is TGTGCCACCAGCAGAGCGAAGGCCCCCTACGAGCAGTACTTC. This translates into CATSRAKAPYEQYF.

V usage is TRBV29-1 and J usage is TRBJ1-5; unclear D gene. V was clipped by 4 bases and J by 5 bases, with 12 bases between them. The CDR3 has 13 amino acids. Germline V gene sequence: CDR1 SQVTM, CDR2 ANQGSEA. This CDR3 reads CSVVEGGDQPQHF. CDR3 DNA: TGCAGCGTTGTTGAGGGTGGCGATCAGCCCCAGCATTTT.

The genes are TRBV20-1 and TRBJ2-1, with no clear D. V was trimmed by 0 bases and J by 6 bases, leaving 12 bases between them. Germline values: CDR1 DFQATT, CDR2 SNEGSKA (reference sequence). The CDR3 consists of 14 residues. DNA of the CDR3: TGCAGTGCTAGAGATAGTCGGTCGGTCAATGAGCAGTTCTTC. Encoded protein: CSARDSRSVNEQFF.

This clonotype occurred many times. This sequence joins TRBV20-1 and TRBJ2-7; D is unresolved. From germline, CDR1 is DFQATT and CDR2 SNEGSKA (reference sequence). Trimming cost V 0 bases and J 3 bases, with 9 bases left between them. The CDR3 loop spans 13 amino acids. DNA of the CDR3: TGCAGTGCTAGAGATAATGGAAACTACGAGCAGTACTTC. Its protein is CSARDNGNYEQYF.

The CDR3 sequence is CATSDLTSVTGELFF. The CDR3 DNA reads as TGTGCCACCAGTGACCTAACTAGTGTCACCGGGGAGCTGTTTTTT. The chain is built from TRBV24-1 and TRBJ2-2; weak D call: TRBD2 (5 bases). CDR3 length: 15 amino acids. Germline loops: CDR1 KGHDR, CDR2 SFDVKD. Trimming removed 4 bases from V and 4 bases from J, with 12 bases in between.

This clonotype was picked up a small number of times. The rearrangement uses TRBV28 and TRBJ2-7, with TRBD2 matching over 8 bases. Per germline, CDR1 MDHEN and CDR2 SYDVKM. V lost 3 bases, J lost 5 bases, and 6 bases stayed unmatched. The CDR3 length is 14 residues. The CDR3 spells CASSLPGGAHEQYF. As DNA, the CDR3 is TGTGCCAGCAGTTTGCCCGGGGGGGCCCACGAGCAGTACTTC.

This clonotype has at least ten counts. J is TRBJ1-1 and V is TRBV10-2, with 8 nucleotides matching TRBD1. Per germline, CDR1 WSHSY and CDR2 SAAADI. V was pared by 7 bases and J by 5 bases, with 9 bases of the junction left unmatched. The CDR3 contains 14 residues. CDR3 protein: CASTRGQGWTEAFF. CDR3 bases: TGCGCCAGCACCCGCGGACAGGGATGGACTGAAGCTTTCTTT.

This clonotype occurred many times. The chain is built from TRBV6-5 and TRBJ1-5; D not certain. The germline gives CDR1 MNHEY, CDR2 SVGAGI. V lost 0 bases to trimming and J lost 1 base, with 7 bases between them. This CDR3 region has 15 residues. The CDR3 nucleotides are TGTGCCAGCAGTTACTCGGCGGGAAGCAATCAGCCCCAGCATTTT. As protein: CASSYSAGSNQPQHF.

The chain carries TRBV20-1 and TRBJ2-7, with D possibly TRBD2 on 6 matching bases. CDR1 DFQATT and CDR2 SNEGSKA come from the germline V gene (reference sequence). V shed 0 bases and J shed 5 bases, with 14 bases lying between them. The length of the CDR3 is 14 residues. The DNA of the CDR3 is TGCAGTGCTAGAGATTTTCAACTAGCCGACGAGCAGTACTTC. Translation: CSARDFQLADEQYF.

This clonotype came up a few times. The chain links TRBV2 to TRBJ2-7; 9 bases are shared with TRBD1. The V segment lost 6 bases and the J segment 6 bases; nucleotides outside the gene matches: 6. The CDR3 sequence is 13 residues long. Germline values: CDR1 SNHLY, CDR2 FYNNEI. CDR3 sequence (DNA): TGTGCCAGCAGCCCGGGACAGGGAAGCGAGCAGTACTTC. It specifies CASSPGQGSEQYF. The full variable domain, rest sourced from reference TRBV2 and TRBJ2-7, is EPEVTQTPSHQVTQMGQEVILRCVPISNHLYFYWYRQILGQKVEFLVSFYNNEISEKSEIFDDQFSVERPDGSNFTLKIRSTKLEDSAMYFCASSPGQGSEQYFGPGTRLTVT.

The chain recombines TRBV7-3 with TRBJ2-7; possibly TRBD1 for D (6 bases). The V and J ends lost 5 bases and 6 bases respectively, with 14 bases between them. Germline V CDR1 and CDR2: SGHTA, FQGTGA. CDR3 size: 13 residues. CDR3 residues: CASSTRDTSEQYF. The CDR3 nucleotides are TGTGCCAGCAGCACCCGGGACACCTCCGAGCAGTACTTC.